Reported below is one TCR beta chain. Antigen specificity is unknown. This sample was taken from a study of shared clonotypes between healthy human individuals. Regarding the study as a whole: Sorted-subset sequencing, rarefaction showed, was incomplete despite large depth. Researchers sampled blood only, noting tissue repertoires likely differ.

Trimming removed 5 bases at V and 4 bases at J, with 12 bases between. The CDR3 consists of 14 residues. Germline V gene lookup returns CDR1 MNHEY and CDR2 SVGAGI. Method: immunoSEQ multiplex PCR; TCRdb's copy keeps in-frame clones and lacks some. The sample records approximately 2.3 million clones, roughly 93% being singletons. The donor population consisted of healthy HIV-negative adults with no recent acute infections or vaccinations. A split of CD4+ cells into CD45RA+ naive and CD45RA-negative memory subsets was performed. This TCR came from a young man in good health. Some clones in this sample may be carry-over from other donors' samples. The chain combines TRBV6-5 with TRBJ1-3; no reliable D call. Sequencing input: naive CD4+ T cells from PBMCs. Subset in this sample: CD45RA+ positively selected. CDR3 protein: CASSESPPGNTIYF. As DNA, the CDR3 is TGTGCCAGCAGTGAATCCCCCCCCGGAAACACCATATATTTT.